This record covers a single T cell receptor beta chain. This sample is part of a study of blood T cell repertoires in COVID-19. Looking at the study overall: Sites in the United States, Italy and Spain provided acute and convalescent COVID-19 samples. T cells, B-cell-depleted T cells, or PBMCs supplied cDNA or gDNA.

This CDR3 has 14 amino acids. Germline V gene data show CDR1 as SGDLS and CDR2 as YYNGEE. Deletions cut 3 bases from V and 4 bases from J, with 13 bases between. Measured with immunoSEQ multiplex PCR; TCRdb has only the in-frame clones, and not every one. The table shows fewer than 400,000 clones, with 85% occurring only once. This clonotype originated in a young woman with acute or convalescent COVID-19. Sequencing used peripheral blood. The V call is TRBV9, the J call TRBJ1-2; D is possibly TRBD1 (5 bases). The CDR3 loop reads CASSAWDGGYGYTF. The CDR3 DNA reads TGTGCCAGCAGCGCTTGGGACGGGGGCTATGGCTACACCTTC.